This TCR beta chain was recorded in a study of early T cells in non-severe SARS-CoV-2 infection. Study background: Unpaired chains resulted from sequencing bulk RNA of unsorted whole blood. Broader study findings: Matching against VDJdb likely underestimated virus-specific expansions, favoring anti-spike CD8.

Unique molecular identifier tags were affixed to discrete cDNA molecules. TCRdb re-analysed the 5' RACE reads in MiXCR, keeping a single row per CDR3 protein. The data contain fewer than 60,000 distinct CDR3 sequences, 12% of them singletons. This clonotype was seen a few times. Antigen unknown. Germline lookup yields CDR1 SQVTM and CDR2 ANQGSEA. V dropped 4 bases and J dropped 4 bases, with 13 bases sitting between them. This CDR3 has 13 amino acids. The receptor was isolated from an adult who was a healthcare worker with PCR-confirmed SARS-CoV-2 infection or an uninfected control (not recorded which). Sequenced: whole blood. The rearrangement links TRBV29-1 to TRBJ1-2, with TRBD1 as a possible D gene (6 bases). The CDR3 reads CSVGDRTVYGYTF. CDR3 sequence (DNA): TGCAGCGTTGGAGATCGGACAGTCTATGGCTACACCTTC.